This TCR beta chain is drawn from a study of long-term antiretroviral therapy in people with HIV. Overall study findings and caveats: On ART adherence, viral resistance or therapy changes, no data were available. Repertoires from HIV showed CDR3 length ranges narrower than those of controls.

Runs used v3.0 of the immunoSEQ assay and were done at survey level. Each sample aimed for roughly 35,000-50,000 sequenced T-cell genomes. The table came from immunoSEQ multiplex PCR; TCRdb's copy has only in-frame clones and leaves some out. This sample has fewer than 25,000 clones; 86% occur once, and the top ten carry around a sixth. This clone was picked up one time. Antigen: not known. Specimens carried about 0.85-11 million cryopreserved PBMC before DNA extraction. This specimen consisted of unsorted PBMCs, obtained 1.2 years after starting antiretroviral therapy. The sequence was obtained from a man between 45 and 60 years old with HIV.

The CDR3 spells CASRDRGLTEAFF. The CDR3 DNA follows: TGTGCCAGCAGAGACAGGGGGCTGACTGAAGCTTTCTTT. The chain links TRBV28 to TRBJ1-1; TRBD1 agrees at 10 bases. Germline lookup yields CDR1 MDHEN and CDR2 SYDVKM. The CDR3 covers 13 residues. V was pared by 6 bases and J by 5 bases, with 3 bases of the junction left unmatched.